These 8 T cell receptor beta chains were all obtained from the same sample, sequenced in a study of blood T cell repertoires in COVID-19. Method: immunoSEQ multiplex PCR; TCRdb's copy keeps in-frame clones and lacks some. The data contain 200,000 to 250,000 clones, 88% of them singletons. The source material was peripheral blood. Receptor source: a woman aged 30 to 39 with COVID-19, enrolled during active disease.

J is TRBJ2-6 and V is TRBV19; D is perhaps TRBD1 (5 bases). This CDR3 comprises 16 residues. Trimming left V 1 base short and J 0 bases short, with 7 bases between. CDR1 and CDR2 from the germline V gene are LNHDA and SQIVND (reference sequence). CDR3 bases: TGTGCCAGTAGTATAGGACAGTTCTCTGGGGCCAACGTCCTGACTTTC. Translation gives CASSIGQFSGANVLTF.

This clone was recorded once. This chain uses TRBV18 with TRBJ1-1; TRBD1 aligns across 8 bases. J was trimmed by 5 bases and V by 3 bases; bases with no gene match: 8. CDR1 and CDR2 from the germline V gene are KGHSH and LQKENI. The CDR3 is made up of 15 amino acids. The CDR3 loop is CASSPLNRGDTEAFF. CDR3 nucleotide sequence: TGTGCCAGCTCACCTTTAAACAGGGGGGATACTGAAGCTTTCTTT.

V gene TRBV25-1 combines with J gene TRBJ2-5; tentatively, D is TRBD2 (6 bases). In germline, CDR1 is MGHDK, CDR2 SYGVNS. CDR3 length equals 14 residues. Between the trimmed V and J ends, which lost 4 bases and 5 bases, there was a span of 14 bases. The CDR3 DNA follows: TGTGCCAGCAGTGTCCGGGAGAGGTCGGAGACCCAGTACTTC. Amino acid sequence: CASSVRERSETQYF.

The chain employs TRBV18 and TRBJ2-1; TRBD2 matches 8 bases. Germline V CDR1 and CDR2: KGHSH, LQKENI. J lost 6 bases, V lost 0 bases, and 7 bases had no gene match. The CDR3 spans 16 residues. CDR3 sequence reads: CASSPPAAGGTNEQFF. The CDR3 DNA follows: TGTGCCAGCTCACCACCGGCGGCGGGAGGCACCAATGAGCAGTTCTTC.

As for this clone: Distinct nucleotide sequences in the sample also encode this CDR3. V usage is TRBV19 and J usage is TRBJ1-5; D is possibly TRBD1 (5 bases). Trimming removed 3 bases from V and 1 base from J, with 7 bases in between. Germline V gene sequence: CDR1 LNHDA, CDR2 SQIVND (reference sequence). This CDR3 is built from 14 residues. CDR3 amino acids: CASSMGGSNQPQHF. Here the CDR3 DNA reads TGTGCCAGTAGTATGGGGGGAAGCAATCAGCCCCAGCATTTT.

The chain joins TRBV9 to TRBJ2-1; 12 nucleotides align to TRBD2. Trimming removed 4 bases from V and 1 base from J; junction bases left unmatched: 3. The CDR3 spans 16 residues. Germline CDR1 is SGDLS and CDR2 is YYNGEE. The CDR3 protein is CASSQGLAGSYNEQFF. The CDR3 coding sequence is TGTGCCAGCAGCCAAGGACTAGCGGGGTCCTACAATGAGCAGTTCTTC.

The chain employs TRBV11-2 and TRBJ2-5; 7 positions match TRBD2. From germline, CDR1 is SGHAT and CDR2 FQNNGV. The J segment lost 5 bases and the V segment lost 6 bases, leaving 9 bases of the junction unmatched. CDR3 size: 14 residues. This CDR3 reads CASRGMRGRETQYF. The CDR3 bases are TGTGCCAGCAGGGGAATGCGGGGGAGGGAGACCCAGTACTTC.

The rearrangement uses TRBV24-1 and TRBJ2-1; TRBD2 matches at 12 bases. The germline CDR1 and CDR2 sequences are KGHDR and SFDVKD. V shed 3 bases and J 12 bases; nucleotides not matched to a gene: 14. CDR3 size: 17 residues. CDR3 sequence reads: CATSDPQRASGRAGQFF. As DNA, the CDR3 is TGTGCCACCAGTGATCCCCAAAGGGCTAGCGGGAGGGCAGGGCAGTTCTTC.